The clone carrying this T cell receptor beta chain was counted a few times. The sample is drawn from a study of T cells after yellow fever vaccination. Study results and caveats: Researchers report a weaker secondary response that nonetheless peaked faster, day 5 versus 15.

Trimming at V came to 8 bases and at J to 3 bases, leaving 12 bases not matched to a gene. Germline loops: CDR1 MNHEY, CDR2 SVGEGT. CDR3 length: 16 amino acids. 5'RACE template switching generated TCR cDNA, adding a universal primer site and UMIs. TCRdb fed the 5' RACE reads into MiXCR, producing one record per CDR3 protein. The table lists 40,000 to 50,000 distinct CDR3 sequences, 6.8% of them singletons. Source: CD8+ T cells not binding an NS4B(214-222) dextramer, sorted from PBMCs, taken 45 days after the yellow fever booster vaccination. The chain recombines TRBV6-2 or TRBV6-3 with TRBJ1-5, with 8 bases identical to TRBD1. This TCR was sampled from a man younger than 40 who received the YFV17D yellow fever vaccine. In nucleotides, the CDR3 is TGTGCCAGCGACCGACAGGGGTACGAGGCCAATCAGCCCCAGCATTTT. The encoded protein is CASDRQGYEANQPQHF.